The 24 T cell receptor beta chains given below trace back to one sample, sequenced in a study of Graves' ophthalmopathy and Graves' hyperthyroidism. Amplified TCR beta CDR3 regions were obtained using RNA transcripts as template. In the first round, RT-PCR was carried out with HTBI primers, and a multiplex PCR formed the second round. TCRdb reanalysed the multiplex PCR reads using MiXCR and keeps one entry per CDR3 protein. Here the sample spans about half a million distinct CDR3 sequences, approximately 14% being singletons. Sequences were obtained from blood. All receptors derive from a woman younger than 45 with Graves' ophthalmopathy.

This clonotype has a count of ten or more. The chain recombines TRBV20-1 with TRBJ2-7; 7 bases map to TRBD1. Trimming at V came to 4 bases and at J to 1 base, leaving 13 bases not matched to a gene. Germline CDR1 and CDR2: DFQATT and SNEGSKA (reference sequence). The CDR3 extends over 16 amino acids. CDR3 DNA sequence: TGCAGTGCTAATCCTCCCGGGACAGACTTTTCCTACGAGCAGTACTTC. This gives the protein CSANPPGTDFSYEQYF.

This clonotype was seen ten or more times. The gene calls are TRBV7-2 and TRBJ1-1; 8 nucleotides line up with TRBD1. With 6 bases clipped from V and 6 bases from J, the junction kept 9 bases outside the gene matches. Germline values: CDR1 SGHTA, CDR2 FQGNSA. This CDR3 has 14 residues. In DNA, the CDR3 is TGTGCCAGCAGATTGGACAGGGCTATACCTGAAGCTTTCTTT. Translated, it gives CASRLDRAIPEAFF.

The chain carries TRBV7-8 and TRBJ2-7, with D possibly TRBD1 on 6 matching bases. Gene TRBJ2-5 matches the end of the DNA better, so the J call may be wrong. In germline, CDR1 is SGHVS, CDR2 FQNEAQ. The CDR3 runs to 16 residues. CDR3: CASSSQGPLYQETQYF. DNA for the CDR3: TGTGCCAGCAGCTCGCAGGGGCCCCTATACCAAGAGACCCAGTACTTC.

Remarks on this clonotype: This may be a read error: a much more frequent sequence differs by one nucleotide. The V and J genes are TRBV7-9 and TRBJ1-1; D gene uncertain. The CDR3 contains 13 residues. Looked up from germline, CDR1 is SEHNR and CDR2 is FQNEAQ (reference sequence). The CDR3 sequence: CASSQQQNTEACF. The CDR3, as DNA: TGTGCCAGCAGCCAACAGCAGAACACTGAAGCTTGCTTT. Full variable domain (rest looked up from reference TRBV7-9 and TRBJ1-1): DTGVSQNPRHKITKRGQNVTFRCDPISEHNRLYWYRQTLGQGPEFLTYFQNEAQLEKSRLLSDRFSAERPKGSFSTLEIQRTEQGDSAMYLCASSQQQNTEACFGQGTRLTVV.

This chain links TRBV20-1 with TRBJ2-3; 10 nucleotides match TRBD1. CDR3 length equals 14 residues. Germline CDR1 and CDR2: DFQATT and SNEGSKA (reference sequence). The V segment lost 5 bases and the J segment 0 bases; nucleotides outside the gene matches: 2. The CDR3 protein is CSAGTGDSTDTQYF. The CDR3 DNA follows: TGCAGTGCTGGGACAGGGGATAGCACAGATACGCAGTATTTT.

Concerning this clonotype itself: A much larger clone differs by one base, so this may be a read error. The chain uses TRBV6-1 and TRBJ1-1, with TRBD1 as a possible D gene (5 bases). The CDR3 consists of 13 residues. Germline V gene sequence: CDR1 MNHNS, CDR2 SASEGT. CDR3 nucleotide sequence: TGTGCCAGCAGCAGGGACGTGAACGCTGAAGCTTTCTTT. Its translation: CASSRDVNAEAFF.

This clonotype appeared a few times. The rearrangement joins TRBV2 to TRBJ2-4, with D unresolved. From germline, CDR1 is SNHLY and CDR2 FYNNEI. The CDR3 is made up of 13 amino acids. V shed 8 bases and J shed 2 bases, with 10 bases lying between them. The CDR3 DNA reads as TGTGCCAGCGCAGTAGCAACCAAAAACATTCAGTACTTC. It codes for CASAVATKNIQYF.

This clonotype showed up many times. The rearrangement uses TRBV5-8 and TRBJ1-5; no firm D call. CDR1 and CDR2 (germline): SGHTS, YDEGEE. This CDR3 is built from 14 residues. V was clipped by 0 bases and J by 9 bases, with 13 bases between them. The CDR3 loop reads CASSLAGAHLPQHF. DNA of the CDR3: TGTGCCAGCAGCTTGGCCGGAGCCCACCTGCCCCAGCATTTT.

V usage is TRBV6-1 and J usage is TRBJ1-3; 7 bases map to TRBD1. The CDR3 length is 16 residues. V trimming: 6 bases; J trimming: 1 base; junction bases outside the gene matches: 9. Germline V gene lookup returns CDR1 MNHNS and CDR2 SASEGT. Here the CDR3 DNA reads TGTGCCAGCAGCGCCGGGACAGAGCGGTCTGGAAACACCATATATTTT. Its translation is CASSAGTERSGNTIYF.

The table lists this clonotype with many counts. The genes are TRBV6-5 and TRBJ1-5; D may be TRBD1 (5 bases). The CDR3 is 13 amino acids. CDR1 is MNHEY and CDR2 is SVGAGI in the germline V gene. Trimming removed 2 bases at V and 7 bases at J, with 9 bases between. This CDR3 is CASSYGGGQPQHF. CDR3 DNA sequence: TGTGCCAGCAGTTACGGGGGTGGGCAGCCCCAGCATTTT.

Many counts were recorded for this clonotype. The V call is TRBV28, the J call TRBJ2-7; TRBD1 or TRBD2 may be the D gene (5 bases each). This CDR3 has 15 residues. V was cut by 5 bases and J by 2 bases, with 16 bases left in between. Looked up from germline, CDR1 is MDHEN and CDR2 is SYDVKM. CDR3 residues: CASSRGRGSTYEQYF. The CDR3 bases are TGTGCCAGCAGTCGGGGACGGGGCAGCACCTACGAGCAGTACTTC.

In this sample, this clonotype turned up many times. The chain is built from TRBV18 and TRBJ2-5; TRBD2 matches at 8 bases. V was clipped by 1 base and J by 4 bases; unmatched bases: 5. The CDR3 has 15 amino acids. The germline CDR1 and CDR2 sequences are KGHSH and LQKENI. The chain's CDR3 is CASSPRVAGTETQYF. In nucleotides, the CDR3 is TGTGCCAGCTCACCACGTGTAGCGGGAACAGAGACCCAGTACTTC.

In its sample, this clonotype was seen many times. This chain links TRBV29-1 with TRBJ1-1, with TRBD1 matching over 8 bases. Germline CDR1 and CDR2: SQVTM and ANQGSEA. With 6 bases clipped from V and 1 base from J, the junction kept 7 bases outside the gene matches. This CDR3 is 14 amino acids long. CDR3 sequence: CSVASGGSNTEAFF. The CDR3 DNA reads TGCAGCGTCGCCTCAGGGGGCTCGAACACTGAAGCTTTCTTT.

This clonotype was seen many times. The V call is TRBV13, the J call TRBJ1-1; 7 bases are a match to TRBD1. This CDR3 has 14 residues. Trimming at V came to 5 bases and at J to 1 base, leaving 4 bases not matched to a gene. The germline CDR1 and CDR2 sequences are PRHDT and FYEKMQ (reference sequence). The CDR3 is CASSEGTENTEAFF. CDR3 DNA sequence: TGTGCCAGCAGCGAAGGGACAGAGAACACTGAAGCTTTCTTT.

The chain has TRBV29-1 and TRBJ2-7, with D unresolved. V lost 4 bases and J 3 bases, leaving 13 bases between the germline ends. Germline lookup yields CDR1 SQVTM and CDR2 ANQGSEA. The CDR3 has 13 amino acids. Here the CDR3 reads CSVVGSAFYEQYF. CDR3 sequence (DNA): TGCAGCGTTGTAGGTTCGGCTTTCTACGAGCAGTACTTC.

This clonotype was observed many times. CDR3 in amino acids: CASNLQSTYEQYF. The CDR3, as DNA: TGTGCCAGCAACTTACAGAGTACCTACGAGCAGTACTTC. This chain uses TRBV28 with TRBJ2-7; D is uncertain. In germline, CDR1 is MDHEN, CDR2 SYDVKM. V was shortened by 7 bases and J by 2 bases, with 12 bases between the two germline ends. The CDR3 extends over 13 amino acids.

This clonotype was seen many times. The rearrangement links TRBV6-5 to TRBJ1-6, with D unresolved. CDR3 length: 15 amino acids. V lost 2 bases and J 1 base, leaving 6 bases between the germline ends. CDR1 is MNHEY and CDR2 is SVGAGI in the germline V gene. The DNA of the CDR3 is TGTGCCAGCAGTTACGGCCTATCCTATAATTCACCCCTCCACTTT. Its translation: CASSYGLSYNSPLHF.

Ten or more counts support this clonotype. The V and J genes are TRBV2 and TRBJ1-2, with D hard to call. Trimming pared 5 bases from V and 2 bases from J, leaving 6 bases between. CDR1 and CDR2 (germline): SNHLY, FYNNEI. This CDR3 is built from 12 residues. CDR3 in DNA: TGTGCCAGCAGTAACAGAAACTATGGCTACACCTTC. Protein: CASSNRNYGYTF.

This clonotype was observed at least ten times. The chain has TRBV20-1 and TRBJ2-7; perhaps TRBD1 as D (6 bases). The V end was cut by 7 bases, the J end by 3 bases, with 16 bases between. The CDR3 runs to 13 residues. CDR1 is DFQATT, CDR2 SNEGSKA, per germline (reference sequence). CDR3: CSVKLGGFYEQYF. CDR3 nucleotide sequence: TGCAGTGTAAAACTAGGGGGTTTCTACGAGCAGTACTTC.

This sequence joins TRBV3-1 and TRBJ1-6; 11 bases agree with TRBD1. The J segment lost 9 bases and the V segment lost 5 bases, leaving 6 bases of the junction unmatched. Germline CDR1 is LGHDT and CDR2 is YNNKEL (reference sequence). This CDR3 is built from 15 residues. CDR3 DNA: TGTGCCAGCAGCGAGAGGGGGACAGGGGGTTCACCCCTCCACTTT. Its translation is CASSERGTGGSPLHF.

This clonotype appeared many times. This sequence joins TRBV6-1 and TRBJ1-6; D unclear. Germline CDR1 is MNHNS and CDR2 is SASEGT. The V end lost 1 base, the J end lost 5 bases, and 3 bases lay between the germline ends. The CDR3 extends over 13 amino acids. CDR3 coding DNA: TGTGCCAGCAGTGAAGGGGATAATTCACCCCTCCACTTT. It encodes CASSEGDNSPLHF.

This clonotype has just a few counts. This chain links TRBV4-1 with TRBJ2-5; D assignment may be TRBD1 or TRBD2 (6 bases each). Germline V CDR1 and CDR2: MGHRA, YSYEKL. The germline V and J ends were trimmed by 3 bases and 1 base, with 12 bases remaining between them. The CDR3 runs 15 residues. CDR3 nucleotide sequence: TGCGCCAGCAGCCAGCAGTGGGGGGCCCAAGAGACCCAGTACTTC. This encodes CASSQQWGAQETQYF.

In this sample, this clonotype turned up many times. The genes are TRBV30 and TRBJ2-4; no firm D call. The V gene's germline CDR1 is GTSNPN and CDR2 SVGIG (reference sequence). V was pared by 1 base and J by 6 bases, with 13 bases between. This CDR3 contains 14 residues. The CDR3 sequence is CAWSGLGTLNIQYF. The DNA of the CDR3 is TGTGCCTGGAGTGGACTCGGTACCCTAAACATTCAGTACTTC.

This clonotype appeared many times. This chain joins TRBV12-3 or TRBV12-4 and TRBJ2-6; D is unclear. Trimming took 5 bases from V and 2 from J, leaving 4 bases between them. The CDR3 runs 13 residues. The CDR3 spells CASSRAGANVLTF. The DNA of the CDR3 is TGTGCCAGCAGTAGGGCTGGGGCCAACGTCCTGACTTTC.